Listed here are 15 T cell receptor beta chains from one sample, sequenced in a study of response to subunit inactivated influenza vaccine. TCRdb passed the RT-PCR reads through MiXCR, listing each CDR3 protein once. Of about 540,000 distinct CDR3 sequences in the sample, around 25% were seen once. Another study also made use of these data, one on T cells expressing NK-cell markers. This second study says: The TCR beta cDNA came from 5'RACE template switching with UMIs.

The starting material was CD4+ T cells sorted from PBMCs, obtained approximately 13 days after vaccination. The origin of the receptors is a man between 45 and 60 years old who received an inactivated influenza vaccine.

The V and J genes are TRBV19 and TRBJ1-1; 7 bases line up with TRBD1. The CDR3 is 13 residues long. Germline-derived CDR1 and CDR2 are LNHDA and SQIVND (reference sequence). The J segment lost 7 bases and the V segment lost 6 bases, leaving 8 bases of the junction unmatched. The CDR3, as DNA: TGTGCCAGTAGATATTCAGGGGGAGGTGAAGCTTTCTTT. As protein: CASRYSGGGEAFF.

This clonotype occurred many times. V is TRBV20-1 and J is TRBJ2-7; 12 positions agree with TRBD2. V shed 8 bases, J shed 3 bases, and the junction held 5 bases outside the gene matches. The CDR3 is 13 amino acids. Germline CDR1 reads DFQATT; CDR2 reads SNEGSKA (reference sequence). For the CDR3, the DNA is TGCAGTCTAAGGACTAGCGGGGACTACGAGCAGTACTTC. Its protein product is CSLRTSGDYEQYF.

The CDR3 sequence is CASMLAMSNTGELFF. The CDR3 bases are TGTGCCAGCATGCTAGCGATGTCCAACACCGGGGAGCTGTTTTTT. The chain employs TRBV7-2 and TRBJ2-2, with a weak D call TRBD2 (6 bases). V lost 7 bases and J 2 bases, leaving 14 bases between the germline ends. There are 15 residues in the CDR3. The germline CDR1 and CDR2 sequences are SGHTA and FQGNSA.

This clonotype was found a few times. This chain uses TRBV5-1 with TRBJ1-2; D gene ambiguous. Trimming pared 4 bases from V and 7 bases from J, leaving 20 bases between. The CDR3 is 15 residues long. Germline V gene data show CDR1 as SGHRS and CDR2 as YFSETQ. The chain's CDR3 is CASSLDYRGARGYTF. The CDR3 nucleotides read TGCGCCAGCAGCCTCGATTATCGGGGTGCACGTGGCTACACCTTC.

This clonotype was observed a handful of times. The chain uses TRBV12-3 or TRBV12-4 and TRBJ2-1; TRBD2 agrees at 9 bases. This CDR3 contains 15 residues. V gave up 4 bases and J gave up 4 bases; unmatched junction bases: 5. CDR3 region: CASSWGGGGYNEQFF. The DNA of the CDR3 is TGTGCCAGCAGTTGGGGCGGGGGGGGATACAATGAGCAGTTCTTC.

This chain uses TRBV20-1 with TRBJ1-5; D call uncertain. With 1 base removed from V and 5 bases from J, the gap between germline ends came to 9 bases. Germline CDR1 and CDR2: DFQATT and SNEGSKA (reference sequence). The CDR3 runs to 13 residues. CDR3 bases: TGCAGTGCTAGAGCCTTAGGCGATCAGCCCCAGCATTTT. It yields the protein CSARALGDQPQHF.

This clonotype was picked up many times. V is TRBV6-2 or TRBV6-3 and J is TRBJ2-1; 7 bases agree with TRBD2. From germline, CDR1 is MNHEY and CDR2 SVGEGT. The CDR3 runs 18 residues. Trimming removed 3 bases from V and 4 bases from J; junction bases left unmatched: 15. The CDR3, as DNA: TGTGCCAGCAGTTATACGTGGTTGGCTAGCGGAAGGTACAATGAGCAGTTCTTC. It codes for CASSYTWLASGRYNEQFF.

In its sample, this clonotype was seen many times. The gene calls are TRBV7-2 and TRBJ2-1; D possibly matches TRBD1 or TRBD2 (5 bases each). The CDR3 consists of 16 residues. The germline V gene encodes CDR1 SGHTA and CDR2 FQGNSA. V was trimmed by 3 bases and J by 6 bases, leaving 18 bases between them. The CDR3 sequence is CASSFPGQRLFNEQFF. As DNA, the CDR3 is TGTGCCAGCAGCTTTCCGGGGCAGCGGCTCTTCAATGAGCAGTTCTTC. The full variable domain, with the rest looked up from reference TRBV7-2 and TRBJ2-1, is GAGVSQSPSNKVTEKGKDVELRCDPISGHTALYWYRQSLGQGLEFLIYFQGNSAPDKSGLPSDRFSAERTGGSVSTLTIQRTQQEDSAVYLCASSFPGQRLFNEQFFGPGTRLTVL.

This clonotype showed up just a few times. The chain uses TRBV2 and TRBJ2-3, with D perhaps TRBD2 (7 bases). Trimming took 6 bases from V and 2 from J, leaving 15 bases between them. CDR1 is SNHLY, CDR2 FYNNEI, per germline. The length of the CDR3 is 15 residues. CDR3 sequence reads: CASRSWAGATDTQYF. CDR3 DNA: TGTGCCAGCAGATCCTGGGCGGGGGCCACAGATACGCAGTATTTT.

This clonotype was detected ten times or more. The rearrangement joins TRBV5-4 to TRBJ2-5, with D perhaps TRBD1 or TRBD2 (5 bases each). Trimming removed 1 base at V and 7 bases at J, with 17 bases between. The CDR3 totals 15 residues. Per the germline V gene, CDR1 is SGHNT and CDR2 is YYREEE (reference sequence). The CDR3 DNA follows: TGTGCCAGCAGCTTGTCGGGACCTCAAGGTGGGACCCAGTACTTC. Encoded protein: CASSLSGPQGGTQYF.

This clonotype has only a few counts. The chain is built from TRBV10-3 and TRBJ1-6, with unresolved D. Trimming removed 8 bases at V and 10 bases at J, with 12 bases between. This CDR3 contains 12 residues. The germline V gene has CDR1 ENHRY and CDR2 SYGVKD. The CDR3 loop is CAIGYSSSPLHF. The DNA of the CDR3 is TGTGCCATCGGTTACAGCTCGTCACCCCTCCACTTT.

The CDR3 region has the DNA TGCGCCAGCAGCCAAGTCCCCCTAGCGGGCTACGAGCAGTACTTC. Translating gives CASSQVPLAGYEQYF. J is TRBJ2-7 and V is TRBV4-1; 8 nucleotides match TRBD2. The germline V gene encodes CDR1 MGHRA and CDR2 YSYEKL. V lost 1 base and J lost 3; bases outside the gene matches: 5. This CDR3 is 15 amino acids long.

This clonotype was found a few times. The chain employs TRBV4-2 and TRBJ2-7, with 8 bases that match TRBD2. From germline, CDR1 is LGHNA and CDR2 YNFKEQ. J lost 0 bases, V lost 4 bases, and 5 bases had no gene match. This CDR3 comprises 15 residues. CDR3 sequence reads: CASSPAGGASYEQYF. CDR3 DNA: TGTGCCAGCAGCCCGGCCGGGGGGGCCTCCTACGAGCAGTACTTC.

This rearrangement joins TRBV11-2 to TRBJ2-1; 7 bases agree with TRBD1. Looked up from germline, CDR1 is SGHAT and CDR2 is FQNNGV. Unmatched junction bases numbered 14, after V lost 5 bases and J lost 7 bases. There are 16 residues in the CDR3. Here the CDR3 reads CASSERYRGSWNEQFF. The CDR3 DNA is TGTGCCAGCAGCGAAAGATACAGGGGCTCATGGAATGAGCAGTTCTTC.

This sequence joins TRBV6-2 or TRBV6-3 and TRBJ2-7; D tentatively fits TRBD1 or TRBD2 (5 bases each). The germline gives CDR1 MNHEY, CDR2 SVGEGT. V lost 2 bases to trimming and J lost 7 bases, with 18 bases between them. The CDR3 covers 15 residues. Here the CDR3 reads CASSYARDRQAEQYF. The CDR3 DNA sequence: TGTGCCAGCAGTTACGCCAGGGACCGCCAAGCGGAGCAGTACTTC.